This passage covers 15 T cell receptor beta chains from one sample sequenced in a study of long-term antiretroviral therapy in people with HIV. A v3.0 immunoSEQ assay was performed at survey level. Using immunoSEQ multiplex PCR, the repertoire was profiled, and TCRdb retains in-frame clones only, with some absent. In the table there are about 21,000 clones, approximately 81% of which are singletons. This sample comprised unsorted PBMCs, obtained 1.9 years after starting antiretroviral therapy. These receptors all come from a woman in her forties or fifties with HIV.

The chain is built from TRBV10-3 and TRBJ2-7; D is perhaps TRBD2 (6 bases). Germline lookup yields CDR1 ENHRY and CDR2 SYGVKD. V dropped 5 bases and J dropped 0 bases, with 17 bases sitting between them. CDR3 length equals 16 residues. The CDR3 DNA is TGTGCCATCAGTCTTAGGAGGGAAAGCAGCTCCTACGAGCAGTACTTC. Translating it yields CAISLRRESSSYEQYF.

In DNA form, the CDR3 reads TGTGCCAGTAGTATCGGCAGGGTGTCTCCACGCGCTTCCTACGAGCAGTACTTC. Its protein is CASSIGRVSPRASYEQYF. The V and J genes are TRBV19 and TRBJ2-7; maybe TRBD1 (5 bases). V was trimmed by 3 bases and J by 1 base, leaving 22 bases between them. CDR3 size: 18 residues. The germline V gene has CDR1 LNHDA and CDR2 SQIVND (reference sequence). The whole variable domain, remainder taken from reference TRBV19 and TRBJ2-7, is DGGITQSPKYLFRKEGQNVTLSCEQNLNHDAMYWYRQDPGQGLRLIYYSQIVNDFQKGDIAEGYSVSREKKESFPLTVTSAQKNPTAFYLCASSIGRVSPRASYEQYFGPGTRLTVT.

The genes are TRBV7-6 and TRBJ2-1, with TRBD2 identical over 10 bases. The CDR3 runs to 17 residues. V shed 1 base, J shed 0 bases, and the junction held 3 bases outside the gene matches. Germline V CDR1 and CDR2: SGHVS, FNYEAQ. The CDR3 DNA is TGTGCCAGCAGCTTAGAGGCTAGCGGGGGCTCCTACAATGAGCAGTTCTTC. This gives the protein CASSLEASGGSYNEQFF.

V and J are TRBV9 and TRBJ1-3; D unclear. Germline V gives CDR1 SGDLS, CDR2 YYNGEE. V was trimmed by 2 bases and J by 0 bases, leaving 6 bases between them. The CDR3 extends over 14 amino acids. CDR3 DNA sequence: TGTGCCAGCAGCGTTGACACCTCTGGAAACACCATATATTTT. Protein product: CASSVDTSGNTIYF.

The genes are TRBV4-3 and TRBJ1-2; no definite D call. This CDR3 spans 15 amino acids. Trimming shortened V by 3 bases and J by 4 bases, and 15 bases separated the two germline ends. Per the germline V gene, CDR1 is LGHNA and CDR2 is YSLEER. CDR3 loop: CASSHTITSRYGYTF. CDR3 DNA: TGCGCCAGCAGCCACACAATAACCTCTCGCTATGGCTACACCTTC.

The rearrangement uses TRBV5-1 and TRBJ2-4, with TRBD1 matching 8 bases. J was trimmed by 7 bases and V by 3 bases; bases with no gene match: 15. The germline V gene has CDR1 SGHRS and CDR2 YFSETQ. The CDR3 loop spans 17 amino acids. CDR3 amino acids: CASSSRPGRTGFNIQYF. CDR3 DNA: TGCGCCAGCAGCTCTCGACCCGGAAGGACAGGGTTCAACATTCAGTACTTC.

As concerns this clone: The junction departs from germline at one end; a sequencing error may be responsible. The V and J genes are TRBV5-4 and TRBJ2-3; TRBD2 matches at 7 bases. The CDR3 runs to 14 residues. The germline gives CDR1 SGHNT, CDR2 YYREEE (reference sequence). CDR3 bases: TGCGCCAGCAGCCTGTACTTGGGGGGGGATACGCAGTATTTT. This gives the protein CASSLYLGGDTQYF.

This chain joins TRBV2 and TRBJ1-5; D gene ambiguous. Germline CDR1 and CDR2: SNHLY and FYNNEI. The germline V and J ends were trimmed by 4 bases and 1 base, with 11 bases remaining between them. This CDR3 spans 15 amino acids. The CDR3 nucleotides read TGTGCCAGCAGTGCGTATAGAACGAGCAATCAGCCCCAGCATTTT. This gives the protein CASSAYRTSNQPQHF.

This chain uses TRBV10-3 with TRBJ1-1; D might be TRBD1 (5 bases). The CDR3 contains 12 residues. The germline V gene has CDR1 ENHRY and CDR2 SYGVKD. The germline V and J ends were trimmed by 4 bases and 5 bases, with 8 bases remaining between them. The CDR3 spells CAISGQWTEAFF. The DNA for the CDR3 is TGTGCCATCAGTGGACAGTGGACTGAAGCTTTCTTT.

This clone occurred once. The chain has TRBV28 and TRBJ2-5; 7 bases are a match to TRBD1. Trimming at V came to 6 bases and at J to 5 bases, leaving 15 bases not matched to a gene. This CDR3 has 16 residues. Germline CDR1 and CDR2: MDHEN and SYDVKM. This CDR3 is CASSLNLGGAWETQYF. The CDR3 DNA follows: TGTGCCAGCAGCCTCAATTTAGGGGGCGCTTGGGAGACCCAGTACTTC. Full variable domain (rest looked up from reference TRBV28 and TRBJ2-5): DVKVTQSSRYLVKRTGEKVFLECVQDMDHENMFWYRQDPGLGLRLIYFSYDVKMKEKGDIPEGYSVSREKKERFSLILESASTNQTSMYLCASSLNLGGAWETQYFGPGTRLLVL.

V gene TRBV2 combines with J gene TRBJ2-2, with D unresolved. Deletions cut 7 bases from V and 4 bases from J, with 10 bases between. Germline assignment: CDR1 SNHLY and CDR2 FYNNEI. The CDR3 runs to 13 residues. The CDR3 DNA reads as TGTGCCAGCATCCTACAGCGCACCGGGGAGCTGTTTTTT. This sequence encodes CASILQRTGELFF.

V gene TRBV11-1 combines with J gene TRBJ2-7; 12 positions match TRBD2. CDR1 is SGHAT and CDR2 is FQDESV in the germline V gene (reference sequence). The CDR3 length is 16 residues. V shed 3 bases, J shed 3 bases, and the junction held 6 bases outside the gene matches. CDR3 loop: CASSLETSGGDYEQYF. The CDR3 DNA reads TGTGCCAGCAGCTTGGAGACTAGCGGGGGTGACTACGAGCAGTACTTC.

Here the CDR3 reads CASSQEGQGTSPLHF. DNA of the CDR3: TGTGCCAGCAGCCAAGAAGGACAGGGGACTTCACCCCTCCACTTT. The chain combines TRBV4-2 with TRBJ1-6; 9 bases agree with TRBD1. This CDR3 comprises 15 residues. Per germline, CDR1 LGHNA and CDR2 YNFKEQ. J was trimmed by 9 bases and V by 0 bases; bases with no gene match: 3.

V is TRBV5-1 and J is TRBJ2-1; 11 bases map to TRBD2. CDR1 SGHRS and CDR2 YFSETQ come from the germline V gene. J was trimmed by 10 bases and V by 7 bases; bases with no gene match: 10. The CDR3 spans 14 residues. CDR3 nucleotide sequence: TGCGCCAGCCGGGTAGCGGGGGGGCCGTTGGAGCAGTTCTTC. Translated: CASRVAGGPLEQFF.

The V call is TRBV2, the J call TRBJ2-2, with D perhaps matching TRBD1 or TRBD2 (6 bases each). Trimming pared 3 bases from V and 5 bases from J, leaving 13 bases between. CDR1 is SNHLY, CDR2 FYNNEI, per germline. The CDR3 sequence is 15 residues long. The CDR3 protein is CASSDTGAQTGELFF. CDR3 DNA sequence: TGTGCCAGCAGTGACACGGGGGCGCAAACCGGGGAGCTGTTTTTT.